This T cell receptor (beta chain) is from a study of T cell responses to AZD1222 COVID-19 vaccine. General study results and limits: There were mostly white British donors and more females than males, and clonal diversity was possibly underestimated. Spike-specific TCR breadth rose after two AZD1222 doses, and depth rose as well.

As to this clone: As yet, its antigen is unknown.

Assay: immunoSEQ multiplex PCR; the TCRdb copy retains only in-frame clones and omits some. The profile covers roughly 200,000 clones, with 80% to 90% appearing a single time and roughly 8% taken by the ten largest. Germline-derived CDR1 and CDR2 are SGHNT and YYREEE (reference sequence). With 3 bases clipped from V and 7 bases from J, the junction kept 9 bases outside the gene matches. There are 16 residues in the CDR3. This receptor was identified in an adult in good health. Sequences were derived from peripheral blood, sampled on day 0 of AZD1222 vaccination. This chain connects TRBV5-4 to TRBJ1-4; 10 bases align to TRBD1. CDR3 sequence reads: CASSSDRGGIREKLFF. CDR3 nucleotides: TGTGCCAGCAGCTCGGACAGGGGGGGAATTCGTGAAAAACTGTTTTTT.